This T cell receptor beta chain was captured in a study of T cell responses to AZD1222 COVID-19 vaccine. Germline V lookup: CDR1 SQVTM, CDR2 ANQGSEA. The CDR3 totals 13 residues. Trimming pared 6 bases from V and 6 bases from J, leaving 14 bases between. TCRdb's table, derived via immunoSEQ multiplex PCR, lists solely in-frame clones and lacks some. The sample lists 100,000 to 150,000 clones, roughly nine tenths occurring once. The chain employs TRBV29-1 and TRBJ1-4; D is possibly TRBD1 (5 bases). The sample here was peripheral blood, taken on day 0 of AZD1222 vaccination. The sequence was collected from an adult in good health. The CDR3 DNA sequence: TGCAGCGTCGTAGGGGCTTGGGATGAAAAACTGTTTTTT. Translation gives CSVVGAWDEKLFF.